The 31 T cell receptor beta chains given below trace back to one sample, sequenced in a study of cytomegalovirus exposure and HLA in healthy donors. The PCR ran on 60 Vbeta and 13 Jbeta primers. The data were produced by immunoSEQ multiplex PCR, yet TCRdb's version contains in-frame clones alone and is incomplete. The profile shows around 160,000 clones, 80% to 85% of them singletons. Material: PBMCs. The receptors come from a human donor in good health.

This clone has only a few counts. This chain uses TRBV9 with TRBJ2-1; 8 bases line up with TRBD2. There are 15 residues in the CDR3. CDR1 is SGDLS and CDR2 is YYNGEE in the germline V gene. Losses at the gene ends were 0 bases for V and 12 bases for J; bases not matched to a gene: 11. The CDR3, as DNA: TGTGCCAGCAGCGTAGCTGGCCTAGCGGGTGCTCGGCAGTTCTTC. This translates into CASSVAGLAGARQFF.

The V gene is TRBV7-9, the J gene TRBJ2-2, with D possibly being TRBD2 (6 bases). The CDR3 runs 11 residues. From germline, CDR1 is SEHNR and CDR2 FQNEAQ (reference sequence). CDR3: CEVGGTGELFF. CDR3 DNA sequence: TGTGAAGTGGGGGGTACCGGGGAGCTGTTTTTT. Together with reference TRBV7-9 and TRBJ2-2, the CDR3 gives the full variable domain: DTGVSQNPRHKITKRGQNVTFRCDPISEHNRLYWYRQTLGQGPEFLTYFQNEAQLEKSRLLSDRFSAERPKGSFSTLEIQRTEQGDSAMYLCEVGGTGELFFGEGSRLTVL.

The chain couples TRBV7-2 to TRBJ1-5; D is possibly TRBD1 (6 bases). The CDR3 runs to 11 residues. The V end was cut by 6 bases, the J end by 12 bases, with 12 bases between. The germline V gene encodes CDR1 SGHTA and CDR2 FQGNSA. This CDR3 is CASRGRGVQHF. The CDR3 bases are TGTGCCAGCAGGGGGAGGGGGGTCCAGCATTTT.

The chain carries TRBV2 and TRBJ2-5; 7 positions agree with TRBD1. CDR1 and CDR2 (germline): SNHLY, FYNNEI. There are 14 residues in the CDR3. V lost 6 bases, J lost 1 base, and 5 bases stayed unmatched. The CDR3 DNA reads as TGTGCCAGCAGCCCCGACAGGGTCCAAGAGACCCAGTACTTC. As protein: CASSPDRVQETQYF.

The chain couples TRBV4-1 to TRBJ1-2; the D gene is possibly TRBD1 (5 bases). V lost 7 bases, J lost 2 bases, and 17 bases lay in between. CDR1 MGHRA and CDR2 YSYEKL come from the germline V gene. The CDR3 loop spans 15 amino acids. CDR3 residues: CASTGLRGTNYGYTF. In DNA, the CDR3 is TGCGCCAGCACTGGGCTTCGGGGGACCAACTATGGCTACACCTTC.

The gene calls are TRBV11-2 and TRBJ2-7, with 11 bases aligning to TRBD1. The CDR3 has 13 residues. Trimming took 5 bases from V and 6 from J; bases not matched to a gene: 3. CDR1 and CDR2 from the germline V gene are SGHAT and FQNNGV. The CDR3 region has the DNA TGTGCCAGCAGCATTGGGACAGGGGGCGAGCAGTACTTC. This codes for CASSIGTGGEQYF.

The gene calls are TRBV4-3 and TRBJ2-3, with TRBD2 identical over 7 bases. The germline V gene has CDR1 LGHNA and CDR2 YSLEER. This CDR3 is built from 17 residues. The junction had 10 bases not matched to a gene; V was cut back by 0 bases and J by 4 bases. CDR3 loop: CASSQDQLAFASDTQYF. The CDR3 region has the DNA TGCGCCAGCAGCCAAGATCAACTAGCGTTTGCCTCAGATACGCAGTATTTT.

The chain joins TRBV5-4 to TRBJ2-1; TRBD2 matches at 11 bases. CDR1 SGHNT and CDR2 YYREEE come from the germline V gene (reference sequence). The CDR3 is 15 residues long. The V and J ends lost 0 bases and 6 bases, in that order; junction bases with no gene match: 2. CDR3 in amino acids: CASSLVTSGSNEQFF. CDR3 bases: TGTGCCAGCAGCTTGGTAACTAGCGGGAGCAATGAGCAGTTCTTC. The whole variable domain, filled in from reference TRBV5-4 and TRBJ2-1, reads ETGVTQSPTHLIKTRGQQVTLRCSSQSGHNTVSWYQQALGQGPQFIFQYYREEENGRGNFPPRFSGLQFPNYSSELNVNALELDDSALYLCASSLVTSGSNEQFFGPGTRLTVL.

The chain joins TRBV28 to TRBJ2-7; 8 bases map to TRBD1. Per the germline V gene, CDR1 is MDHEN and CDR2 is SYDVKM. V lost 3 bases, J lost 7 bases, and 8 bases stayed unmatched. This CDR3 has 14 residues. The CDR3 protein is CASSLGTGRGEQYF. The CDR3 DNA reads as TGTGCCAGCAGTTTGGGGACAGGCCGAGGGGAGCAGTACTTC.

This clone came up once. Other DNA variants within this sample encode the same CDR3. The chain joins TRBV5-1 to TRBJ1-2; TRBD1 might be the D (6 bases). The CDR3 totals 12 residues. Germline CDR1 reads SGHRS; CDR2 reads YFSETQ. The germline V and J ends were trimmed by 3 bases and 8 bases, with 11 bases remaining between them. This chain's CDR3 is CASSSDRGGYTF. DNA for the CDR3: TGCGCCAGCAGCTCTGATAGGGGGGGCTACACCTTC.

This clone has only one observation. The rearrangement uses TRBV7-3 and TRBJ2-6, with D possibly being TRBD2 (5 bases). Trimming pared 5 bases from V and 1 base from J, leaving 9 bases between. Germline values: CDR1 SGHTA, CDR2 FQGTGA. CDR3 length: 15 residues. The CDR3 here is CASSPGGSGANVLTF. The CDR3 DNA reads TGTGCCAGCAGCCCTGGAGGATCTGGGGCCAACGTCCTGACTTTC.

The chain is built from TRBV7-2 and TRBJ1-5, with D maybe TRBD1 (6 bases). The CDR3 contains 15 residues. CDR1 is SGHTA, CDR2 FQGNSA, per germline. Trimming pared 5 bases from V and 0 bases from J, leaving 11 bases between. The CDR3 reads CASSEDSLSNQPQHF. The CDR3 coding sequence is TGTGCCAGCAGCGAGGACAGTCTTAGCAATCAGCCCCAGCATTTT.

The chain recombines TRBV28 with TRBJ1-2, with D maybe TRBD1 (5 bases). Trimming stripped 7 bases from V and 4 bases from J, with 19 bases between. CDR1 and CDR2 (germline): MDHEN, SYDVKM. This CDR3 comprises 15 residues. As DNA, the CDR3 is TGTGCCAGCACCGTCTGGCAGGGCCAGACCTATGGCTACACCTTC. This codes for CASTVWQGQTYGYTF.

J is TRBJ1-6 and V is TRBV7-9; possibly TRBD1 for D (5 bases). Germline CDR1 reads SEHNR; CDR2 reads FQNEAQ (reference sequence). This CDR3 is 15 amino acids long. V dropped 0 bases and J dropped 7 bases, with 10 bases sitting between them. CDR3 in amino acids: CASSLAQTENSPLHF. The DNA for the CDR3 is TGTGCCAGCAGCTTAGCGCAGACAGAAAATTCACCCCTCCACTTT.

A remark on this clone: One end of the junction fails to match germline, which may point to a read error. The sample holds other DNA sequences that translate to the same CDR3. The CDR3 sequence is CASSQDPTRDSPNQPQHF. As DNA, the CDR3 is TGTGCCAGTAGCCAAGATCCCACCCGGGACAGCCCCAATCAGCCCCAGCATTTT. The chain carries TRBV4-2 and TRBJ1-5; 7 bases agree with TRBD1. Germline-derived CDR1 and CDR2 are LGHNA and YNFKEQ. The CDR3 has 18 residues.

The gene calls are TRBV10-3 and TRBJ1-2; 7 nucleotides match TRBD1. The junction had 5 bases not matched to a gene; V was cut back by 4 bases and J by 6 bases. Germline CDR1 ENHRY, CDR2 SYGVKD. The CDR3 covers 13 residues. CDR3 DNA: TGTGCCATCAGTGGCGACAGGGAAAATGGCTACACCTTC. Amino acids: CAISGDRENGYTF.

This clone was recorded once. The same CDR3 arises from other DNA sequences in this sample as well. This rearrangement joins TRBV5-1 to TRBJ2-7; D possibly corresponds to TRBD1 (8 bases). Trimming removed 0 bases from V and 0 bases from J, with 28 bases in between. CDR3 length: 21 residues. CDR1 SGHRS and CDR2 YFSETQ come from the germline V gene. CDR3 bases: TGCGCCAGCAGCTTGGCGGGGTTAGGCAGGGGGCTTACGGGGGGCTCCTACGAGCAGTACTTC. Translating it yields CASSLAGLGRGLTGGSYEQYF.

The genes are TRBV21-1 and TRBJ2-7; TRBD1 is taken as the D call from the table, unchecked against the DNA. TRBV21-1 is marked as a pseudogene. The CDR3 contains 14 residues. CDR3 sequence: CASTFRDRGYEQYF. The CDR3 bases are TGTGCCAGCACCTTCCGGGACAGGGGTTACGAGCAGTACTTC.

The genes are TRBV19 and TRBJ2-1; TRBD2 agrees at 9 bases. The V segment lost 7 bases and the J segment 6 bases; nucleotides outside the gene matches: 10. The CDR3 is 15 amino acids. Per the germline V gene, CDR1 is LNHDA and CDR2 is SQIVND (reference sequence). DNA of the CDR3: TGTGCCAGTACCCCTCGGCGGGGGGGAAGCAATGAGCAGTTCTTC. Translating it yields CASTPRRGGSNEQFF.

This rearrangement joins TRBV7-9 to TRBJ2-5; D call uncertain. V was pared by 5 bases and J by 5 bases, with 6 bases between. The CDR3 runs 11 residues. Per germline, CDR1 SEHNR and CDR2 FQNEAQ (reference sequence). CDR3: CASSPFETQYF. The CDR3 coding sequence is TGTGCCAGCAGCCCTTTCGAGACCCAGTACTTC.

This chain links TRBV12-5 with TRBJ1-2; no definite D call. V was cut by 5 bases and J by 7 bases, with 8 bases left in between. From germline, CDR1 is LGHNT and CDR2 FRNRAP. The CDR3 is 11 residues long. The CDR3 DNA sequence: TGTGCTAGTGGTACACCGTCTGGCTACACCTTC. Translating it yields CASGTPSGYTF.

The chain has TRBV6-5 and TRBJ1-3; unclear D gene. Germline V CDR1 and CDR2: MNHEY, SVGAGI. The CDR3 is 15 residues long. The germline V and J ends were trimmed by 5 bases and 0 bases, with 11 bases remaining between them. The chain's CDR3 is CASSTRLSSGNTIYF. The CDR3 DNA is TGTGCCAGCAGTACAAGACTTTCCTCTGGAAACACCATATATTTT.

This chain uses TRBV7-9 with TRBJ2-7; D is ambiguous. CDR3 length: 12 residues. Germline CDR1 and CDR2: SEHNR and FQNEAQ (reference sequence). Trimming shortened V by 4 bases and J by 5 bases, and 9 bases separated the two germline ends. In nucleotides, the CDR3 is TGTGCCAGCAGCTGGGCCCCGGACGAGCAGTACTTC. It encodes CASSWAPDEQYF.

This clone was detected once. CDR3 DNA sequence: TGTGCCAGCAGCAACCTGGTGGAGGCGTACCAAGAGACCCAGTACTTC. Its translation: CASSNLVEAYQETQYF. The J gene is TRBJ2-5, the V gene TRBV7-8; TRBD2 is a possible D gene (5 bases). V gave up 5 bases and J gave up 0 bases, with 16 bases separating them. Germline CDR1 reads SGHVS; CDR2 reads FQNEAQ. CDR3 length: 16 amino acids.

This clone occurred once. The gene calls are TRBV6-5 and TRBJ2-7, with 7 bases lining up with TRBD1. The CDR3 loop spans 14 amino acids. Losses at the gene ends were 6 bases for V and 2 bases for J; bases not matched to a gene: 7. Per germline, CDR1 MNHEY and CDR2 SVGAGI. CDR3 sequence (DNA): TGTGCCAGCAGAATGACAGGGTTTCCCTACGAGCAGTACTTC. Protein sequence: CASRMTGFPYEQYF.

This chain joins TRBV11-3 and TRBJ2-3; TRBD2 agrees at 8 bases. The CDR3 is 18 amino acids. Germline trimming cut 5 bases from V and 0 bases from J; bases unmatched to any gene: 13. Per the germline V gene, CDR1 is SGHNT and CDR2 is YENEEA. This CDR3 reads CASSPRRGGRDSTDTQYF. DNA of the CDR3: TGTGCCAGCAGCCCCCGTCGGGGGGGCCGGGATAGCACAGATACGCAGTATTTT. The entire variable domain, with the rest obtained from reference TRBV11-3 and TRBJ2-3, is as follows: EAGVVQSPRYKIIEKKQPVAFWCNPISGHNTLYWYLQNLGQGPELLIRYENEEAVDDSQLPKDRFSAERLKGVDSTLKIQPAELGDSAVYLCASSPRRGGRDSTDTQYFGPGTRLTVL.

V is TRBV29-1 and J is TRBJ2-1; D possibly corresponds to TRBD1 (6 bases). V was trimmed by 6 bases and J by 8 bases, leaving 17 bases between them. CDR1 and CDR2 (germline): SQVTM, ANQGSEA. This CDR3 has 13 amino acids. CDR3 sequence reads: CSVLQGTFDEQFF. The CDR3 DNA follows: TGCAGCGTCCTACAGGGAACATTCGATGAGCAGTTCTTC.

V gene TRBV5-6 combines with J gene TRBJ2-2; the match to TRBD2 covers 11 bases. The CDR3 extends over 18 amino acids. Germline-derived CDR1 and CDR2 are SGHDT and YYEEEE. Trimming removed 4 bases from V and 4 bases from J; junction bases left unmatched: 12. The CDR3 loop reads CASSLLAGATPTTGELFF. The CDR3 DNA reads as TGTGCCAGCAGCCTACTAGCGGGGGCCACCCCTACCACCGGGGAGCTGTTTTTT.

The rearrangement joins TRBV2 to TRBJ1-2; D might be TRBD1 (5 bases). The CDR3 consists of 15 residues. Trimming took 6 bases from V and 0 from J, leaving 14 bases between them. Germline assignment: CDR1 SNHLY and CDR2 FYNNEI. DNA for the CDR3: TGTGCCAGCAGCGGCAGACAGAGCCCTAACTATGGCTACACCTTC. Protein: CASSGRQSPNYGYTF.

This clone turned up a few times. V usage is TRBV7-8 and J usage is TRBJ2-7, with 7 bases matching TRBD2. Germline V gene data show CDR1 as SGHVS and CDR2 as FQNEAQ. The CDR3 has 14 residues. With 4 bases clipped from V and 3 bases from J, the junction kept 6 bases outside the gene matches. CDR3 bases: TGTGCCAGCAGCTCTAGGGGAGGGAGCTACGAGCAGTACTTC. It is translated as CASSSRGGSYEQYF.

This rearrangement joins TRBV9 to TRBJ2-5; 11 bases align to TRBD2. The CDR3 contains 16 residues. V trimming: 3 bases; J trimming: 5 bases; junction bases outside the gene matches: 9. In germline, CDR1 is SGDLS, CDR2 YYNGEE. For the CDR3, the DNA is TGTGCCAGCAGCGGTAGCGGGGGGGAGGTGTGGGAGACCCAGTACTTC. Amino acid sequence: CASSGSGGEVWETQYF.